The 16 T cell receptor beta chains in this list originate from one sample, sequenced in a study of control samples from healthy donors and cancer patients. Clones were read by immunoSEQ multiplex PCR, and TCRdb kept only the in-frame ones, dropping some. The sample holds about 130,000 clones, 85% to 95% seen once. The sample consisted of blood. The receptors derive from a man aged 18 to 30 in good health.

The chain combines TRBV3-1 (or the pseudogene TRBV3-2) with TRBJ1-2; D ambiguous. The germline V and J ends were trimmed by 4 bases and 11 bases, with 17 bases remaining between them. CDR1 is LGHDT, CDR2 YNNKEL, per germline (reference sequence). The CDR3 has 13 amino acids. The CDR3 nucleotides are TGTGCCAGCAGCCTGTACGGGCCGGGCCTTTACACCTTC. Protein product: CASSLYGPGLYTF.

As concerns this clone: An end of the junction differs from the germline gene, which may be a read error. The chain links TRBV12-3 or TRBV12-4 to TRBJ1-4, with D uncertain. The CDR3 totals 12 residues. CDR3: CASSRSDGPESF. The DNA for the CDR3 is TGTGCCAGCAGTCGATCCGACGGGCCTGAAAGTTTT.

The chain carries TRBV19 and TRBJ1-5, with TRBD1 matching over 8 bases. V trimming: 6 bases; J trimming: 2 bases; junction bases outside the gene matches: 6. Germline V lookup: CDR1 LNHDA, CDR2 SQIVND (reference sequence). This CDR3 comprises 15 residues. The CDR3 loop is CASRETGAGNQPQHF. Here the CDR3 DNA reads TGTGCCAGTAGGGAGACAGGGGCGGGCAATCAGCCCCAGCATTTT.

The J gene is TRBJ2-3, the V gene TRBV15; D call uncertain. V was cut by 0 bases and J by 9 bases, with 7 bases left in between. The germline V gene encodes CDR1 LNHNV and CDR2 YYDKDF (reference sequence). The CDR3 has 12 residues. CDR3 region: CATSRDSRTQYF. The CDR3 DNA sequence: TGTGCCACCAGCAGAGATTCGAGGACGCAGTATTTT.

The chain uses TRBV19 and TRBJ1-1; 8 bases match TRBD1. V trimming: 0 bases; J trimming: 2 bases; junction bases outside the gene matches: 5. Germline assignment: CDR1 LNHDA and CDR2 SQIVND (reference sequence). The CDR3 is made up of 16 amino acids. The CDR3 DNA reads as TGTGCCAGTAGTATAGACCTGACAGGGGCTAACACTGAAGCTTTCTTT. Residues: CASSIDLTGANTEAFF.

The chain's CDR3 is CASGLVGTAGETQYF. CDR3 coding DNA: TGTGCTAGTGGTTTGGTGGGGACGGCGGGTGAGACCCAGTACTTC. V is TRBV12-5 and J is TRBJ2-5; D might be TRBD1 or TRBD2, each matching 5 bases. Germline V gene sequence: CDR1 LGHNT, CDR2 FRNRAP. There are 15 residues in the CDR3. V gave up 0 bases and J gave up 5 bases, with 13 bases separating them. The full variable domain, with the rest looked up from reference TRBV12-5 and TRBJ2-5, is DARVTQTPRHKVTEMGQEVTMRCQPILGHNTVFWYRQTMMQGLELLAYFRNRAPLDDSGMPKDRFSAEMPDATLATLKIQPSEPRDSAVYFCASGLVGTAGETQYFGPGTRLLVL.

This clone was detected only once. The chain joins TRBV25-1 to TRBJ2-1, with 12 bases matching TRBD2. Trimming took 3 bases from V and 5 from J; bases not matched to a gene: 8. Germline-derived CDR1 and CDR2 are MGHDK and SYGVNS. CDR3 length equals 17 residues. CDR3 sequence reads: CASSDASGGAGNNEQFF. CDR3 nucleotides: TGTGCCAGCAGTGACGCTAGCGGGGGGGCTGGAAACAATGAGCAGTTCTTC.

This rearrangement joins TRBV10-1 to TRBJ2-1, with D uncertain. Germline V lookup: CDR1 WNHNN, CDR2 SYGVQD (reference sequence). The CDR3 sequence is 17 residues long. Deletions cut 2 bases from V and 0 bases from J, with 14 bases between. This CDR3 is CASSEVLGQSSYNEQFF. The CDR3 nucleotides read TGCGCCAGCAGTGAGGTTCTAGGGCAGAGCTCCTACAATGAGCAGTTCTTC.

This clone was seen a single time. The chain is built from TRBV7-2 and TRBJ2-2; 7 bases match TRBD1. The V segment lost 4 bases and the J segment 5 bases; nucleotides outside the gene matches: 10. The germline gives CDR1 SGHTA, CDR2 FQGNSA. There are 16 residues in the CDR3. The CDR3 protein is CASSSRQGSLTGELFF. Written as DNA, the CDR3 is TGTGCCAGCAGCTCGCGACAGGGTAGTTTGACCGGGGAGCTGTTTTTT.

The V call is TRBV10-3, the J call TRBJ2-1, with 8 bases identical to TRBD2. CDR1 ENHRY and CDR2 SYGVKD come from the germline V gene. This CDR3 has 16 residues. J lost 7 bases, V lost 6 bases, and 14 bases had no gene match. CDR3 region: CAIRRGLGTSGNEQFF. The DNA for the CDR3 is TGTGCCATCAGAAGAGGCCTGGGTACTAGCGGTAATGAGCAGTTCTTC.

The chain is built from TRBV13 and TRBJ1-5; TRBD1 agrees at 7 bases. The CDR3 covers 13 residues. The V segment lost 4 bases and the J segment 4 bases; nucleotides outside the gene matches: 1. Germline loops: CDR1 PRHDT, CDR2 FYEKMQ (reference sequence). Here the CDR3 DNA reads TGTGCCAGCAGCTCGGGACAGAATCAGCCCCAGCATTTT. As protein: CASSSGQNQPQHF.

The V gene is TRBV5-1, the J gene TRBJ1-1; the match to TRBD1 covers 9 bases. The CDR3 runs to 16 residues. V lost 2 bases, J lost 1 base, and 6 bases stayed unmatched. Germline CDR1 and CDR2: SGHRS and YFSETQ. The CDR3 coding sequence is TGCGCCAGCAGCTTCTTACCGGGACAGGGGAACACTGAAGCTTTCTTT. Its protein product is CASSFLPGQGNTEAFF.

This clone was seen a handful of times. The chain combines TRBV19 with TRBJ1-5; 10 bases align to TRBD1. V trimming: 4 bases; J trimming: 4 bases; junction bases outside the gene matches: 7. CDR1 is LNHDA and CDR2 is SQIVND in the germline V gene (reference sequence). There are 16 residues in the CDR3. The DNA for the CDR3 is TGTGCCAGTAGTACGGGGACAGGGGTATTGAATCAGCCCCAGCATTTT. This sequence encodes CASSTGTGVLNQPQHF.

In regard to this clone: The same CDR3 is also encoded by other DNA sequences in this sample. The V call is TRBV5-1, the J call TRBJ2-6, with D possibly matching TRBD2 (6 bases). The CDR3 totals 16 residues. Germline CDR1 and CDR2: SGHRS and YFSETQ. Trimming stripped 3 bases from V and 4 bases from J, with 14 bases between. As DNA, the CDR3 is TGCGCCAGCAGCTACACCGGGGGAGCGGGGGCCAACGTCCTGACTTTC. Translated, it gives CASSYTGGAGANVLTF.

The genes are TRBV4-1 and TRBJ1-2; weak D call: TRBD1 (6 bases). CDR1 and CDR2 (germline): MGHRA, YSYEKL. This CDR3 comprises 16 residues. Trimming left V 0 bases short and J 6 bases short, with 17 bases between. The CDR3 DNA reads TGCGCCAGCAGCCAAGATCCGGGGTCAGGGGCCGATGGCTACACCTTC. Translating gives CASSQDPGSGADGYTF.

This sequence joins TRBV6-6 and TRBJ1-5, with D hard to call. Looked up from germline, CDR1 is MNHNY and CDR2 is SVGAGI (reference sequence). The CDR3 loop spans 15 amino acids. V was shortened by 5 bases and J by 0 bases, with 11 bases between the two germline ends. CDR3: CASSKTAYSNQPQHF. CDR3 DNA: TGTGCCAGCAGTAAAACAGCTTATAGCAATCAGCCCCAGCATTTT.